This T cell receptor beta chain came from a study of blood T cells in healthy people across ages. General study points: Measured against age, TCR beta diversity per million T cells decreased in a roughly linear manner. Naive CD4+ cell counts and diversity both ran higher in long-lived than in aged donors.

This CDR3 has 12 amino acids. CDR1 and CDR2 (germline): SGHVS, FNYEAQ. The V and J ends lost 3 bases and 11 bases, in that order; junction bases with no gene match: 6. A sample-barcoded 5' primer and a J-beta primer mix were used in a second PCR of roughly 7 to 11 cycles. TCRdb reanalysed the 5' RACE reads using MiXCR and keeps one entry per CDR3 protein. The sample records just over 800,000 distinct CDR3 sequences, less than 80% being singletons. Concerning this clonotype: Its antigen is not identified.

The sequence derives from a man aged 25 to 40 in good health. Input material: blood. The V call is TRBV7-6, the J call TRBJ2-5; 7 bases line up with TRBD2. The CDR3 bases are TGTGCCAGCAGCTTTCGTGGGGGGGAGCAGTACTTC. Translated, it gives CASSFRGGEQYF.